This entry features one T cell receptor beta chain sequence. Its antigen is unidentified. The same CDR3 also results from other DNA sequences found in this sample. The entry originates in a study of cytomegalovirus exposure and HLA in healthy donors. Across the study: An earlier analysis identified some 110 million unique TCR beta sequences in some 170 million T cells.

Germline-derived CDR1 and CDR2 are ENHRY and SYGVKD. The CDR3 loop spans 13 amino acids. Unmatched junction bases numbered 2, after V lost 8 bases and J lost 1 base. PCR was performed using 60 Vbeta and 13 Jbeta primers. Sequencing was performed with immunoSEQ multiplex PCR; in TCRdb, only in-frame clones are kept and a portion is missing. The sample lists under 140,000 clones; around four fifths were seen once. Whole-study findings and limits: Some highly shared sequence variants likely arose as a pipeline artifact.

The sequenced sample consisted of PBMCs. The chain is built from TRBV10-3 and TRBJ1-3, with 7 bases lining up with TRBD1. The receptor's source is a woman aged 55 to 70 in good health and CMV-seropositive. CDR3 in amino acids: CAILQGSGNTIYF. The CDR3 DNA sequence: TGTGCCATCCTACAGGGGTCTGGAAACACCATATATTTT.